This TCR beta chain was retrieved from a study of T cell responses to AZD1222 COVID-19 vaccine. The study's findings and limits: Repertoires were sampled only after the peak T cell response. Spike-specific TCR breadth and depth grew following two AZD1222 doses.

This clone was counted only a few times. Antigen specificity is unknown. TCRdb keeps only in-frame clones here, not all; method: immunoSEQ multiplex PCR. There are tens of thousands of clones in the sample; approximately 91% occur only once, and approximately 21% lies in the top ten. Germline loops: CDR1 SNHLY, CDR2 FYNNEI. V was clipped by 0 bases and J by 3 bases, with 14 bases between them. The CDR3 runs 16 residues. This receptor was identified in an adult in good health. The chain has TRBV2 and TRBJ1-2, with D tentatively TRBD1 (5 bases). Source: peripheral blood, taken on day 0 of AZD1222 vaccination. CDR3 loop: CASSEAKGDSHYGYTF. Here the CDR3 DNA reads TGTGCCAGCAGTGAAGCCAAAGGAGACAGCCACTATGGCTACACCTTC.